What follows are 22 T cell receptor beta chains derived from one specimen sequenced in a study of CD8+CD57+ T cells in acquired aplastic anemia. Researchers used genomic DNA as the template to profile TCR beta VDJ and CDR3. TCRdb independently ran MiXCR on the reads; one entry per CDR3 protein. The sample records 310,000 or so distinct CDR3 sequences, 56% being singletons. Sequenced patients had shown CD8+CD57+ cell expansion by flow cytometry. The specimen was sorted CD4+, CD8+, or CD8+CD57+ T cells (not recorded which) from PBMCs. The receptor source for this set is a human donor with aplastic anemia.

The J gene is TRBJ1-1, the V gene TRBV12-5; D unresolved. The CDR3 is made up of 13 amino acids. The V gene lost 3 bases and the J gene lost 1 base, with 6 bases spanning the gap. In germline, CDR1 is LGHNT, CDR2 FRNRAP. CDR3 protein: CASGLDGNTEAFF. The DNA for the CDR3 is TGTGCTAGTGGTTTAGATGGGAACACTGAAGCTTTCTTT.

The chain couples TRBV29-1 to TRBJ2-1; TRBD1 aligns across 7 bases. Germline V gives CDR1 SQVTM, CDR2 ANQGSEA. V shed 8 bases, J shed 4 bases, and the junction held 11 bases outside the gene matches. The CDR3 is 14 residues long. DNA of the CDR3: TGCAGCTTGGGACAGCTTCTGGCTTACAATGAGCAGTTCTTC. Amino acid sequence: CSLGQLLAYNEQFF.

This clonotype was detected once. This rearrangement joins TRBV7-2 to TRBJ2-7; 7 nucleotides align to TRBD2. J gave up 6 bases and V 8 bases, and 13 bases lay outside the gene matches. This CDR3 is built from 14 residues. Germline V lookup: CDR1 SGHTA, CDR2 FQGNSA. The CDR3: CASHAPTGGGEQYF. The CDR3 nucleotides are TGTGCCAGCCATGCACCAACGGGAGGAGGCGAGCAGTACTTC. The full variable domain, its missing parts supplied by reference TRBV7-2 and TRBJ2-7, is GAGVSQSPSNKVTEKGKDVELRCDPISGHTALYWYRQSLGQGLEFLIYFQGNSAPDKSGLPSDRFSAERTGGSVSTLTIQRTQQEDSAVYLCASHAPTGGGEQYFGPGTRLTVT.

Regarding this clonotype: One junction end disagrees with the germline gene, perhaps due to a read error. V gene TRBV20-1 combines with J gene TRBJ2-1; D remains ambiguous. Per germline, CDR1 DFQATT and CDR2 SNEGSKA (reference sequence). This CDR3 is 14 amino acids long. CDR3 coding DNA: TGCAGTGCTAGGGATTTTCGAAACAGCATGGAGCAGCTCTTC. Its translation is CSARDFRNSMEQLF.

This clonotype has a single count. Its ends do not fully match the called genes, so a read error is possible. The CDR3 sequence is CASSPGTGRDEQFF. DNA of the CDR3: TGTGCCAGCAGCCCAGGGACAGGGAGAGATGAGCAGTTCTTC. The chain carries TRBV5-1 and TRBJ2-1, with 9 nucleotides matching TRBD1. The CDR3 is 14 residues long. CDR1 SGHRS and CDR2 YFSETQ come from the germline V gene.

This clonotype was seen a few times. The J gene is TRBJ1-2, the V gene TRBV2, with TRBD1 identical over 8 bases. The CDR3 is 15 amino acids. V was pared by 2 bases and J by 6 bases, with 8 bases of the junction left unmatched. From germline, CDR1 is SNHLY and CDR2 FYNNEI. The CDR3 nucleotides are TGTGCCAGCAGTGAACAGGGGGCTTTGGCGGATGGCTACACCTTC. Protein product: CASSEQGALADGYTF.

At least ten counts were recorded for this clonotype. This chain uses TRBV14 with TRBJ1-2, with TRBD1 as a possible D gene (5 bases). The CDR3 covers 14 residues. V shed 4 bases and J shed 10 bases, with 19 bases lying between them. CDR1 and CDR2 from the germline V gene are SGHDN and FVKESK. The CDR3 is CASSPGGWGILYTF. The DNA for the CDR3 is TGTGCCAGCAGCCCCGGGGGGTGGGGCATCCTCTACACCTTC. Full variable domain (rest looked up from reference TRBV14 and TRBJ1-2): EAGVTQFPSHSVIEKGQTVTLRCDPISGHDNLYWYRRVMGKEIKFLLHFVKESKQDESGMPNNRFLAERTGGTYSTLKVQPAELEDSGVYFCASSPGGWGILYTFGSGTRLTVV.

There are a few counts of this clonotype. The chain combines TRBV5-1 with TRBJ1-4, with 8 nucleotides matching TRBD1. The ends lost 1 base at V and 8 bases at J; junction bases unmatched: 7. Looked up from germline, CDR1 is SGHRS and CDR2 is YFSETQ. The CDR3 contains 15 residues. The CDR3 spells CASSLQQGAGEKLFF. CDR3 nucleotide sequence: TGCGCCAGCAGCTTGCAGCAGGGGGCCGGAGAAAAACTGTTTTTT.

Ten or more counts support this clonotype. The rearrangement joins TRBV15 to TRBJ1-6, with 7 bases matching TRBD1. Germline loops: CDR1 LNHNV, CDR2 YYDKDF (reference sequence). The CDR3 sequence is 18 residues long. J lost 5 bases, V lost 0 bases, and 10 bases had no gene match. The CDR3 nucleotides read TGTGCCACCAGCAGAGATCCCCAGACCGGGACAGATAATTCACCCCTCCACTTT. Translated: CATSRDPQTGTDNSPLHF.

This clonotype has a count of ten or more. This chain uses TRBV5-1 with TRBJ2-7, with D possibly TRBD2 on 7 matching bases. Looked up from germline, CDR1 is SGHRS and CDR2 is YFSETQ. The CDR3 runs 13 residues. The germline V and J ends were trimmed by 6 bases and 4 bases, with 14 bases remaining between them. CDR3 sequence reads: CASNLEGGYEQYF. CDR3 nucleotides: TGCGCCAGCAACCTCGAGGGGGGGTACGAGCAGTACTTC.

The DNA for the CDR3 is TGCGCCAGCAGTGACCCCGGGACGGCGGGCGGGCCCTACGAGCAGTACTTC. It is translated as CASSDPGTAGGPYEQYF. This chain uses TRBV10-1 with TRBJ2-7; the D call may be TRBD1 or TRBD2 (5 bases each). V dropped 3 bases and J dropped 2 bases, with 20 bases sitting between them. CDR3 size: 17 residues. Germline values: CDR1 WNHNN, CDR2 SYGVQD (reference sequence).

This clonotype was observed a handful of times. In DNA form, the CDR3 reads TGCAGTGCTAGTGGTTACCGGGCCAGTCTTAGGGGTGAGCCCCAGCATTTT. It is translated as CSASGYRASLRGEPQHF. V usage is TRBV20-1 and J usage is TRBJ1-5; D possibly corresponds to TRBD1 (5 bases). The V gene's germline CDR1 is DFQATT and CDR2 SNEGSKA (reference sequence). The CDR3 totals 17 residues. Between the trimmed V and J ends, which lost 3 bases and 8 bases, there was a span of 26 bases.

Notes on this clonotype: The junction does not match germline at one end; this may be a read error. The chain couples TRBV7-2 to TRBJ2-5; D not certain. CDR1 is SGHTA, CDR2 FQGNSA, per germline. The CDR3 covers 13 residues. CDR3 sequence (DNA): TGTGCCAGCCAAGGATCGGACCAAGGGACCCAGTACTTC. Its protein product is CASQGSDQGTQYF.

This chain uses TRBV7-2 with TRBJ2-5, with D perhaps TRBD1 (5 bases). CDR1 SGHTA and CDR2 FQGNSA come from the germline V gene. The CDR3 extends over 15 amino acids. V lost 5 bases and J 5 bases, leaving 18 bases between the germline ends. CDR3 loop: CASSQTFGRVETQYF. The CDR3 nucleotides read TGTGCCAGCAGCCAGACATTCGGCAGGGTGGAGACCCAGTACTTC.

CDR3 nucleotide sequence: TGCAGGGCAAGCGGGAGGGTCTACAATGAGCAGTTCTTC. The encoded protein is CRASGRVYNEQFF. The gene calls are TRBV20-1 and TRBJ2-1; 10 bases match TRBD2. Germline assignment: CDR1 DFQATT and CDR2 SNEGSKA (reference sequence). This CDR3 region has 13 residues.

This clonotype was seen a handful of times. J is TRBJ2-1 and V is TRBV20-1; 9 bases fit TRBD2. V shed 5 bases and J 5 bases; nucleotides not matched to a gene: 7. Germline V gene sequence: CDR1 DFQATT, CDR2 SNEGSKA (reference sequence). The CDR3 is made up of 14 amino acids. The chain's CDR3 is CSAGGLAGNNEQFF. Here the CDR3 DNA reads TGCAGTGCTGGCGGGCTAGCGGGGAACAATGAGCAGTTCTTC.

This rearrangement joins TRBV19 to TRBJ2-4, with no clear D. The V gene lost 5 bases and the J gene lost 8 bases, with 4 bases spanning the gap. Germline V gene lookup returns CDR1 LNHDA and CDR2 SQIVND (reference sequence). The CDR3 spans 10 residues. The CDR3 loop reads CASSWDIQYF. CDR3 nucleotide sequence: TGTGCCAGTAGTTGGGACATTCAGTACTTC. Looking up the rest from reference TRBV19 and TRBJ2-4 gives the full variable domain: DGGITQSPKYLFRKEGQNVTLSCEQNLNHDAMYWYRQDPGQGLRLIYYSQIVNDFQKGDIAEGYSVSREKKESFPLTVTSAQKNPTAFYLCASSWDIQYFGAGTRLSVL.

The chain uses TRBV15 and TRBJ2-1, with a weak D call TRBD2 (6 bases). The CDR3 loop spans 14 amino acids. V was pared by 6 bases and J by 5 bases, with 14 bases between. The germline V gene has CDR1 LNHNV and CDR2 YYDKDF (reference sequence). Here the CDR3 DNA reads TGTGCCACCAGTACCATTAGGAGGGACAATGAGCAGTTCTTC. Protein sequence: CATSTIRRDNEQFF.

V and J are TRBV20-1 and TRBJ2-3, with 9 bases identical to TRBD1. Germline values: CDR1 DFQATT, CDR2 SNEGSKA (reference sequence). The junction had 7 bases not matched to a gene; V was cut back by 7 bases and J by 5 bases. The length of the CDR3 is 13 residues. CDR3 bases: TGCAGTGGGACAGGGGCGGGAGTAGATACGCAGTATTTT. This translates into CSGTGAGVDTQYF.

This clonotype was picked up a small number of times. The V call is TRBV20-1, the J call TRBJ1-1; D not certain. Trimming shortened V by 6 bases and J by 3 bases, and 11 bases separated the two germline ends. CDR3 length: 12 residues. From germline, CDR1 is DFQATT and CDR2 SNEGSKA (reference sequence). CDR3: CSARRLDTEAFF. The DNA for the CDR3 is TGCAGTGCGAGACGATTGGACACTGAAGCTTTCTTT.

This chain joins TRBV7-3 and TRBJ2-4; D tentatively reads TRBD1 or TRBD2 (5 bases each). V was cut by 5 bases and J by 1 base, with 12 bases left in between. This CDR3 is built from 15 residues. Germline V gives CDR1 SGHTA, CDR2 FQGTGA. The CDR3 here is CASSLSGGAKNIQYF. CDR3 nucleotides: TGTGCCAGCAGCCTCAGTGGGGGTGCCAAAAACATTCAGTACTTC. The whole variable domain, remainder taken from reference TRBV7-3 and TRBJ2-4, is GAGVSQTPSNKVTEKGKYVELRCDPISGHTALYWYRQSLGQGPEFLIYFQGTGAADDSGLPNDRFFAVRPEGSVSTLKIQRTERGDSAVYLCASSLSGGAKNIQYFGAGTRLSVL.

This clonotype was picked up a small number of times. The chain links TRBV20-1 to TRBJ1-5, with D possibly being TRBD1 (5 bases). This CDR3 has 14 amino acids. The germline V gene has CDR1 DFQATT and CDR2 SNEGSKA (reference sequence). Trimming removed 0 bases from V and 4 bases from J, with 10 bases in between. The CDR3 spells CSARESTVNQPQHF. CDR3 sequence (DNA): TGCAGTGCTAGAGAATCGACAGTTAATCAGCCCCAGCATTTT.